Following are 21 T cell receptor beta chains from one sample sequenced in a study of OX40 agonist ivuxolimab in advanced cancers. Sequencing used immunoSEQ multiplex PCR; TCRdb keeps in-frame clones, though not all of them. Here the sample spans approximately 24,000 clones, around 85% being singletons. Here the sequenced sample was CD4+ or CD8+ T cells sorted from blood, taken in a trial of the OX40 agonist ivuxolimab. The receptors were sampled from an adult with an advanced solid tumor such as melanoma, head and neck, liver or kidney cancer.

This rearrangement joins TRBV4-1 to TRBJ2-1, with D possibly matching TRBD2 (6 bases). This CDR3 is 13 amino acids long. Germline V CDR1 and CDR2: MGHRA, YSYEKL. V shed 1 base and J shed 7 bases, with 8 bases lying between them. Written as DNA, the CDR3 is TGCGCCAGCAGCCAAGGACTAGGTAATGAGCAGTTCTTC. It encodes CASSQGLGNEQFF.

This clone was observed once. V and J are TRBV4-1 and TRBJ1-1; 8 nucleotides match TRBD1. The J segment lost 0 bases and the V segment lost 6 bases, leaving 9 bases of the junction unmatched. Germline CDR1 reads MGHRA; CDR2 reads YSYEKL. The CDR3 extends over 16 amino acids. This chain's CDR3 is CASRELGTGMNTEAFF. The DNA of the CDR3 is TGCGCCAGCAGGGAACTTGGGACAGGCATGAACACTGAAGCTTTCTTT.

The chain is built from TRBV7-2 and TRBJ2-3; 12 nucleotides agree with TRBD2. CDR1 and CDR2 (germline): SGHTA, FQGNSA. The CDR3 has 18 amino acids. The junction had 10 bases not matched to a gene; V was cut back by 2 bases and J by 4 bases. The chain's CDR3 is CASSLMASGGALADTQYF. In nucleotides, the CDR3 is TGTGCCAGCAGCTTAATGGCTAGCGGGGGGGCCTTAGCAGATACGCAGTATTTT. Drawing the rest from reference TRBV7-2 and TRBJ2-3, the complete variable domain is GAGVSQSPSNKVTEKGKDVELRCDPISGHTALYWYRQSLGQGLEFLIYFQGNSAPDKSGLPSDRFSAERTGGSVSTLTIQRTQQEDSAVYLCASSLMASGGALADTQYFGPGTRLTVL.

V is TRBV19 and J is TRBJ2-2; no definite D call. The CDR3 covers 11 residues. Between the trimmed V and J ends, which lost 3 bases and 8 bases, there was a span of 4 bases. Germline lookup yields CDR1 LNHDA and CDR2 SQIVND (reference sequence). The DNA of the CDR3 is TGTGCCAGTAGTATTGGGGGGGAGCTGTTTTTT. Residues: CASSIGGELFF.

This clone was observed once. The chain has TRBV7-8 and TRBJ2-2, with D maybe TRBD2 (5 bases). Germline V lookup: CDR1 SGHVS, CDR2 FQNEAQ. CDR3 length: 14 residues. Trimming pared 3 bases from V and 3 bases from J, leaving 8 bases between. DNA for the CDR3: TGTGCCAGCAGCTTTGGACTCTACACCGGGGAGCTGTTTTTT. This encodes CASSFGLYTGELFF.

In its sample, this clone was seen once. In DNA, the CDR3 is TGTGCCAGCAGTCCCAGGGACCCGGCCTACGAGCAGTACTTC. Translated, it gives CASSPRDPAYEQYF. The chain links TRBV27 to TRBJ2-7; perhaps D is TRBD1 or TRBD2 (5 bases each). Trimming removed 5 bases at V and 2 bases at J, with 13 bases between. In germline, CDR1 is MNHEY, CDR2 SMNVEV (reference sequence). The CDR3 extends over 14 amino acids.

V usage is TRBV6-6 and J usage is TRBJ1-2, with 9 bases matching TRBD1. Trimming removed 2 bases from V and 4 bases from J; junction bases left unmatched: 8. The CDR3 has 16 amino acids. Germline V lookup: CDR1 MNHNY, CDR2 SVGAGI (reference sequence). Here the CDR3 reads CASSYLGQGWVYGYTF. For the CDR3, the DNA is TGTGCCAGCAGTTACCTCGGACAGGGGTGGGTCTATGGCTACACCTTC.

V usage is TRBV29-1 and J usage is TRBJ2-1; 14 bases match TRBD2. The CDR3 is 15 amino acids. CDR1 and CDR2 from the germline V gene are SQVTM and ANQGSEA. J lost 7 bases, V lost 3 bases, and 5 bases had no gene match. CDR3 loop: CSVDTGTSGSNEQFF. The CDR3 region has the DNA TGCAGCGTTGATACCGGGACTAGCGGGAGTAATGAGCAGTTCTTC.

This sequence joins TRBV4-1 and TRBJ2-1; D remains ambiguous. V shed 1 base and J shed 8 bases, with 9 bases lying between them. The germline gives CDR1 MGHRA, CDR2 YSYEKL. CDR3 size: 13 residues. CDR3 coding DNA: TGCGCCAGCAGCCAAGTAGTCCTCTATGAGCAGTTCTTC. Translating it yields CASSQVVLYEQFF.

The chain uses TRBV9 and TRBJ2-3; TRBD2 matches at 9 bases. V lost 4 bases to trimming and J lost 1 base; unmatched junction nucleotides: 4. The V gene's germline CDR1 is SGDLS and CDR2 YYNGEE. The CDR3 is 15 residues long. The CDR3 loop is CASSPSGDRTDTQYF. The CDR3 region has the DNA TGTGCCAGCAGCCCTAGCGGGGACCGCACAGATACGCAGTATTTT.

This clone was counted a single time. The chain joins TRBV7-9 to TRBJ2-3; D remains ambiguous. V was cut by 2 bases and J by 9 bases, with 12 bases left in between. This CDR3 comprises 13 residues. Germline V gives CDR1 SEHNR, CDR2 FQNEAQ (reference sequence). CDR3 protein: CASSLSADWTQYF. The CDR3 DNA follows: TGTGCCAGCAGCTTAAGTGCTGACTGGACGCAGTATTTT.

This chain links TRBV2 with TRBJ1-5; perhaps TRBD1 as D (6 bases). Trimming left V 6 bases short and J 6 bases short, with 18 bases between. This CDR3 region has 15 residues. Germline values: CDR1 SNHLY, CDR2 FYNNEI. In DNA, the CDR3 is TGTGCCAGCAGGACCCGAGAAGGGGGAGCTCAGCCCCAGCATTTT. Its protein product is CASRTREGGAQPQHF.

The J gene is TRBJ1-5, the V gene TRBV6-5; the D is unclear. Trimming took 6 bases from V and 5 from J, leaving 11 bases between them. Germline V lookup: CDR1 MNHEY, CDR2 SVGAGI. CDR3 size: 13 residues. CDR3 in amino acids: CASSQFVDQPQHF. The CDR3 DNA reads TGTGCCAGCAGCCAATTCGTGGATCAGCCCCAGCATTTT.

The rearrangement links TRBV19 to TRBJ1-5; maybe TRBD1 (5 bases). Germline CDR1 LNHDA, CDR2 SQIVND (reference sequence). The CDR3 contains 19 residues. V lost 5 bases, J lost 2 bases, and 25 bases lay in between. This CDR3 is CASSPLDAGGGFGNQPQHF. The CDR3 DNA reads TGTGCCAGTAGTCCGCTGGACGCCGGGGGAGGGTTCGGCAATCAGCCCCAGCATTTT.

Written as DNA, the CDR3 is TGTGCCAGCAGGTCCGCGACGGGCGGGATCTCCTACAATGAGCAGTTCTTC. It codes for CASRSATGGISYNEQFF. The chain combines TRBV28 with TRBJ2-1; D may be TRBD2 (6 bases). The germline CDR1 and CDR2 sequences are MDHEN and SYDVKM. CDR3 size: 17 residues. V shed 6 bases and J shed 0 bases, with 18 bases lying between them.

This chain connects TRBV9 to TRBJ2-7; perhaps TRBD1 as D (6 bases). Germline CDR1 is SGDLS and CDR2 is YYNGEE. V was pared by 0 bases and J by 6 bases, with 13 bases between. CDR3 length equals 14 residues. The CDR3 DNA is TGTGCCAGCAGCGTAGGTAGTACAGGGACCGAGCAGTACTTC. Amino acids: CASSVGSTGTEQYF.

The chain uses TRBV29-1 and TRBJ1-2, with D possibly TRBD1 on 5 matching bases. From germline, CDR1 is SQVTM and CDR2 ANQGSEA. V was pared by 0 bases and J by 4 bases, with 15 bases between. This CDR3 is 15 amino acids long. Here the CDR3 DNA reads TGCAGCGTTGAAGAGCAGGGAAGGTCGAGCTATGGCTACACCTTC. As protein: CSVEEQGRSSYGYTF.

The rearrangement uses TRBV7-9 and TRBJ1-5; D remains ambiguous. The V end was cut by 4 bases, the J end by 4 bases, with 11 bases between. The germline V gene has CDR1 SEHNR and CDR2 FQNEAQ (reference sequence). CDR3 length: 14 amino acids. This chain's CDR3 is CASSSGRYNQPQHF. The CDR3, as DNA: TGTGCCAGCAGCTCGGGAAGGTATAATCAGCCCCAGCATTTT.

The genes are TRBV27 and TRBJ2-7; 9 nucleotides align to TRBD1. The CDR3 consists of 15 residues. CDR1 is MNHEY and CDR2 is SMNVEV in the germline V gene (reference sequence). V shed 6 bases and J 4 bases; nucleotides not matched to a gene: 10. CDR3 sequence reads: CASRPWDRVPYEQYF. CDR3 nucleotide sequence: TGTGCCAGCAGACCCTGGGACAGGGTCCCTTACGAGCAGTACTTC.

This clone has a single count. The chain joins TRBV9 to TRBJ2-1, with 10 bases aligning to TRBD2. J lost 6 bases, V lost 1 base, and 1 base had no gene match. CDR1 SGDLS and CDR2 YYNGEE come from the germline V gene. This CDR3 is 14 amino acids long. CDR3 DNA: TGTGCCAGCAGCGTACTAGCGGGAGTCAATGAGCAGTTCTTC. This sequence encodes CASSVLAGVNEQFF.

The rearrangement uses TRBV9 and TRBJ1-2; D is uncertain. In germline, CDR1 is SGDLS, CDR2 YYNGEE. CDR3 length: 14 amino acids. Trimming cost V 0 bases and J 6 bases, with 12 bases left between them. The CDR3 is CASSVGRRKDGYTF. DNA of the CDR3: TGTGCCAGCAGCGTAGGAAGACGTAAAGATGGCTACACCTTC.